The sample holds a few counts of the clone carrying this T cell receptor (beta chain). Its specificity is not known. The source of the sample is a study of beta chain features in type 1 diabetes. The study's findings and limits: The influence of HLA type on TCRB rearrangement stayed undetermined. A PCR bias possibly favoring shorter templates would apply equally to patients and controls.

Of the isolated RNA, all was reverse transcribed, and so the sequenced material was expressed TCRB transcripts. Using immunoSEQ multiplex PCR, the repertoire was profiled, and TCRdb retains in-frame clones only, with some absent. The sample has more than 150,000 clones; around 10% are singletons. CDR1 and CDR2 from the germline V gene are SGDLS and YYNGEE. This CDR3 spans 16 amino acids. The ends lost 4 bases at V and 1 base at J; junction bases unmatched: 6. The receptor comes from a man in his late teens or twenties in good health. This chain joins TRBV9 and TRBJ2-2, with 8 bases identical to TRBD2. Sequencing was done on a sample of central memory CD4+ T cells from blood. CDR3 residues: CASSRTSGRNTGELFF. The DNA for the CDR3 is TGTGCCAGCAGCCGGACGAGCGGGAGGAACACCGGGGAGCTGTTTTTT.